These 9 T cell receptor beta chains share one sample of origin, sequenced in a study of blood T cell repertoires in COVID-19. The repertoire was sequenced with immunoSEQ multiplex PCR; TCRdb's copy has only in-frame clones and lacks some. Of about 48,000 clones in the sample, about nine tenths were seen once. Sample: peripheral blood. The source of these receptors is a woman aged 80 or over with COVID-19, enrolled during active disease.

The genes are TRBV19 and TRBJ1-1; 7 bases line up with TRBD1. CDR1 and CDR2 from the germline V gene are LNHDA and SQIVND (reference sequence). This CDR3 has 11 residues. V shed 8 bases, J shed 7 bases, and the junction held 4 bases outside the gene matches. DNA of the CDR3: TGTGCCAGTGGAGACAGGGATGAAGCTTTCTTT. The encoded protein is CASGDRDEAFF.

This clone appeared a few times. The rearrangement joins TRBV6-5 to TRBJ1-1, with 8 bases that match TRBD1. Germline V gene lookup returns CDR1 MNHEY and CDR2 SVGAGI. This CDR3 spans 15 amino acids. With V trimmed by 4 bases and J by 3 bases, 7 bases remained unmatched. DNA for the CDR3: TGTGCCAGCAGTTTCACCCAGGGGGCTGACACTGAAGCTTTCTTT. Its protein product is CASSFTQGADTEAFF.

The rearrangement uses TRBV3-1 (or the pseudogene TRBV3-2) and TRBJ1-2; a possible D gene is TRBD1 (6 bases). The CDR3 is 16 residues long. Trimming removed 4 bases from V and 0 bases from J, with 15 bases in between. Germline lookup yields CDR1 LGHDT and CDR2 YNNKEL (reference sequence). CDR3 residues: CASSRRGGPSNYGYTF. DNA of the CDR3: TGTGCCAGCAGCCGCCGCGGGGGCCCCTCTAACTATGGCTACACCTTC.

This chain uses TRBV19 with TRBJ1-2; 8 bases fit TRBD1. Germline V CDR1 and CDR2: LNHDA, SQIVND (reference sequence). J was trimmed by 6 bases and V by 5 bases; bases with no gene match: 8. This CDR3 spans 14 amino acids. DNA of the CDR3: TGTGCCAGTAGTTCAGGACAGGGAAGGAATGGCTACACCTTC. Translation gives CASSSGQGRNGYTF.

The rearrangement joins TRBV30 to TRBJ1-4; D is ambiguous. The length of the CDR3 is 14 residues. Germline V lookup: CDR1 GTSNPN, CDR2 SVGIG (reference sequence). The ends were cut back, 0 bases at V and 8 bases at J, with 13 bases in the middle. The CDR3 DNA follows: TGTGCCTGGAGTGTATCGGCAGGCTTCGAAAAACTGTTTTTT. Translated, it gives CAWSVSAGFEKLFF.

This sequence joins TRBV18 and TRBJ1-2; D may be TRBD1 (5 bases). The CDR3 has 16 amino acids. The germline V gene has CDR1 KGHSH and CDR2 LQKENI. Trimming shortened V by 3 bases and J by 2 bases, and 16 bases separated the two germline ends. The CDR3, as DNA: TGTGCCAGCTCACCCCCCTGGCGGGACTTGAACTATGGCTACACCTTC. Residues: CASSPPWRDLNYGYTF.

The chain carries TRBV5-1 and TRBJ1-1, with 7 bases identical to TRBD1. Germline V CDR1 and CDR2: SGHRS, YFSETQ. The V and J ends lost 6 bases and 4 bases, in that order; junction bases with no gene match: 12. The CDR3 runs 15 residues. The CDR3 is CASTMYRGTGTEAFF. DNA of the CDR3: TGCGCCAGCACCATGTACAGGGGCACTGGCACTGAAGCTTTCTTT.

J is TRBJ1-2 and V is TRBV10-3; D is perhaps TRBD1 (5 bases). Germline V lookup: CDR1 ENHRY, CDR2 SYGVKD. CDR3 length equals 13 residues. Trimming pared 10 bases from V and 0 bases from J, leaving 12 bases between. The DNA for the CDR3 is TGTGCCACCGCAGGGCTAACTAACTATGGCTACACCTTC. This codes for CATAGLTNYGYTF.

V is TRBV5-1 and J is TRBJ2-1; TRBD2 matches at 10 bases. Germline V lookup: CDR1 SGHRS, CDR2 YFSETQ. V lost 1 base to trimming and J lost 6 bases; unmatched junction nucleotides: 4. This CDR3 spans 15 amino acids. The CDR3 sequence is CASSLRTSGINEQFF. CDR3 nucleotide sequence: TGCGCCAGCAGCTTGAGGACTAGCGGTATCAATGAGCAGTTCTTC. Variable domain in full (rest from reference TRBV5-1 and TRBJ2-1): KAGVTQTPRYLIKTRGQQVTLSCSPISGHRSVSWYQQTPGQGLQFLFEYFSETQRNKGNFPGRFSGRQFSNSRSEMNVSTLELGDSALYLCASSLRTSGINEQFFGPGTRLTVL.